The 26 T cell receptor beta chains below come from one sample, sequenced in a study of blood T cells in healthy people across ages. It was with a sample-barcoded 5' primer and a J-beta primer mix that a second PCR of about 7 to 12 cycles was run. TCRdb reprocessed the 5' RACE reads via MiXCR and lists one record per CDR3 protein. The sample comprises about 800,000 distinct CDR3 sequences, more than 45% of which are singletons, and 22% rests with the top ten. Sequencing was performed on blood. Receptors were obtained from a man aged 25-45 years in good health.

J is TRBJ1-1 and V is TRBV30; unclear D gene. This CDR3 spans 13 amino acids. Germline values: CDR1 GTSNPN, CDR2 SVGIG (reference sequence). V shed 5 bases and J shed 11 bases, with 21 bases lying between them. The CDR3: CAWSPGVDWAAFF. The CDR3 DNA reads as TGTGCCTGGTCCCCTGGGGTGGACTGGGCTGCTTTCTTT.

The CDR3 protein is CSVGTGEAGELFF. In DNA, the CDR3 is TGCAGCGTCGGGACAGGGGAGGCCGGGGAGCTGTTTTTT. The V gene is TRBV29-1, the J gene TRBJ2-2; 10 bases map to TRBD1. Germline CDR1 is SQVTM and CDR2 is ANQGSEA. The trim removed 6 bases at V and 6 bases at J, leaving 4 bases unmatched. The CDR3 spans 13 residues.

The chain joins TRBV29-1 to TRBJ2-5; TRBD1 might be the D (5 bases). The better agreement between TRBJ2-7 and the DNA end casts doubt on the J call. Germline values: CDR1 SQVTM, CDR2 ANQGSEA. This CDR3 contains 13 residues. The CDR3 sequence is CSVEESREHEQYF. CDR3 nucleotide sequence: TGCAGCGTTGAAGAGAGCAGGGAACACGAGCAGTACTTC.

This clonotype was seen ten or more times. The rearrangement links TRBV5-1 to TRBJ2-7; weak D call: TRBD2 (6 bases). V lost 1 base to trimming and J lost 5 bases, with 13 bases between them. The CDR3 spans 14 residues. CDR1 SGHRS and CDR2 YFSETQ come from the germline V gene. For the CDR3, the DNA is TGCGCCAGCAGCTTGACCGCTAGCGACCACGAGCAGTACTTC. Translation: CASSLTASDHEQYF.

The genes are TRBV7-2 and TRBJ1-6; D ambiguous. Germline V gives CDR1 SGHTA, CDR2 FQGNSA. The CDR3 spans 14 residues. V was pared by 0 bases and J by 7 bases, with 7 bases between. CDR3 region: CASSLALSNSPLHF. The CDR3 region has the DNA TGTGCCAGCAGCTTAGCGCTCAGCAATTCACCCCTCCACTTT. The complete variable domain, with remaining parts taken from reference TRBV7-2 and TRBJ1-6, reads GAGVSQSPSNKVTEKGKDVELRCDPISGHTALYWYRQSLGQGLEFLIYFQGNSAPDKSGLPSDRFSAERTGGSVSTLTIQRTQQEDSAVYLCASSLALSNSPLHFGNGTRLTVT.

J is TRBJ2-2 and V is TRBV20-1; TRBD1 aligns across 8 bases. Germline V gene lookup returns CDR1 DFQATT and CDR2 SNEGSKA (reference sequence). V lost 6 bases and J lost 3; bases outside the gene matches: 3. This CDR3 comprises 13 residues. The CDR3 DNA follows: TGCAGTGCGCTGACAGGGGACACCGGGGAGCTGTTTTTT. This codes for CSALTGDTGELFF.

This chain joins TRBV3-1 and TRBJ2-1; either TRBD1 or TRBD2 may supply D (6 bases each). CDR1 is LGHDT and CDR2 is YNNKEL in the germline V gene (reference sequence). The CDR3 extends over 21 amino acids. Deletions cut 0 bases from V and 0 bases from J, with 24 bases between. The CDR3 is CASSQEGGADRLLSSYNEQFF. Here the CDR3 DNA reads TGTGCCAGCAGCCAAGAAGGAGGGGCGGACAGATTGTTAAGCTCCTACAATGAGCAGTTCTTC.

The sample holds a few counts of this clonotype. This could be a read error, since a much larger clone is one nucleotide away. The chain couples TRBV5-1 to TRBJ2-5; unclear D gene. The CDR3 is 13 amino acids. CDR1 SGHRS and CDR2 YFSETQ come from the germline V gene. Trimming removed 0 bases from V and 11 bases from J, with 14 bases in between. The CDR3, as DNA: TGCGCCAGCAGCTTGGAGGCATACAATGAGCAGTACTTC. Translated: CASSLEAYNEQYF.

The chain joins TRBV20-1 to TRBJ2-1, with a possible D match to TRBD1 (5 bases). The CDR3 loop spans 14 amino acids. Between the trimmed V and J ends, which lost 0 bases and 3 bases, there was a span of 9 bases. From germline, CDR1 is DFQATT and CDR2 SNEGSKA (reference sequence). CDR3 loop: CSAREGRGYNEQFF. The CDR3 DNA reads as TGCAGTGCTAGAGAGGGGCGTGGCTACAATGAGCAGTTCTTC.

The CDR3 sequence is CASSEATISYGYTF. CDR3 sequence (DNA): TGTGCCAGCAGTGAAGCGACAATCTCCTACGGCTACACCTTC. V and J are TRBV2 and TRBJ1-2, with D uncertain. The CDR3 runs 14 residues. The V and J ends lost 0 bases and 8 bases respectively, with 13 bases between them. Germline V lookup: CDR1 SNHLY, CDR2 FYNNEI.

The chain is built from TRBV20-1 and TRBJ1-2; unclear D gene. This CDR3 contains 15 residues. V was pared by 5 bases and J by 4 bases, with 20 bases between. CDR1 is DFQATT and CDR2 is SNEGSKA in the germline V gene (reference sequence). The CDR3 spells CSAPLAWGRAYGYTF. CDR3 sequence (DNA): TGCAGTGCTCCGCTAGCATGGGGAAGGGCCTATGGCTACACCTTC.

V is TRBV27 and J is TRBJ1-2; 9 nucleotides align to TRBD1. Germline CDR1 and CDR2: MNHEY and SMNVEV (reference sequence). CDR3 length: 13 residues. V was pared by 5 bases and J by 9 bases, with 7 bases of the junction left unmatched. CDR3 residues: CASSLGTGYSYTF. CDR3 DNA: TGTGCCAGCAGTCTTGGGACAGGGTATAGCTACACCTTC.

The chain couples TRBV27 to TRBJ2-7; possibly TRBD1 for D (5 bases). V lost 5 bases to trimming and J lost 4 bases, with 15 bases between them. Germline V gene lookup returns CDR1 MNHEY and CDR2 SMNVEV (reference sequence). CDR3 length: 14 amino acids. The CDR3 here is CASSPSIAGYEQYF. CDR3 coding DNA: TGTGCCAGCAGTCCATCCATTGCAGGGTACGAGCAGTACTTC.

The rearrangement joins TRBV6-2 or TRBV6-3 to TRBJ2-4; tentatively, D is TRBD1 or TRBD2 (6 bases each). The CDR3 is made up of 14 amino acids. Per germline, CDR1 MNHEY and CDR2 SVGEGT. V was cut by 0 bases and J by 8 bases, with 11 bases left in between. CDR3 nucleotide sequence: TGTGCCAGCAGTTACTCAGGGGGGACGGACATTCAGTACTTC. It codes for CASSYSGGTDIQYF.

This clonotype has just a few counts. An end of the junction does not agree with germline; a read error may underlie this. The chain is built from TRBV29-1 and TRBJ2-3; 11 bases are a match to TRBD2. CDR1 and CDR2 from the germline V gene are SQVTM and ANQGSEA. This CDR3 is built from 12 residues. CDR3 protein: CSAELAGVTQYF. The CDR3 nucleotides are TGCAGCGCTGAACTAGCGGGGGTTACGCAGTATTTT.

The rearrangement uses TRBV5-1 and TRBJ2-1; 10 nucleotides line up with TRBD1. The assigned J gene may be wrong: the sequence end matches TRBJ2-7 better. CDR3 length: 15 residues. The germline V gene has CDR1 SGHRS and CDR2 YFSETQ. In DNA, the CDR3 is TGCGCCAGCAGCTGGGGGGACAGGGGCTACAATGAGCAGTACTTC. It codes for CASSWGDRGYNEQYF.

The rearrangement uses TRBV5-1 and TRBJ2-7; the D gene is possibly TRBD2 (5 bases). The V gene lost 5 bases and the J gene lost 2 bases, with 11 bases spanning the gap. The CDR3 totals 13 residues. The germline gives CDR1 SGHRS, CDR2 YFSETQ. The CDR3 loop is CASSSGDTYEQYF. In nucleotides, the CDR3 is TGCGCCAGCAGTTCCGGGGATACCTACGAGCAGTACTTC.

The rearrangement joins TRBV7-2 to TRBJ2-5; 8 bases are shared with TRBD2. Judging by the DNA end, TRBJ2-7 fits better; the J call may be wrong. This CDR3 spans 14 amino acids. Germline V gene data show CDR1 as SGHTA and CDR2 as FQGNSA. CDR3 sequence reads: CASSPQREPYEQYF. The CDR3 bases are TGTGCCAGCAGTCCTCAGCGGGAGCCCTACGAGCAGTACTTC.

V gene TRBV29-1 combines with J gene TRBJ1-1, with no clear D. Germline CDR1 reads SQVTM; CDR2 reads ANQGSEA. Between the trimmed V and J ends, which lost 7 bases and 5 bases, there was a span of 11 bases. The CDR3 runs to 11 residues. In DNA form, the CDR3 reads TGCAGCGGGAACCTTTGGACTGAAGCTTTCTTT. It codes for CSGNLWTEAFF.

The chain links TRBV4-2 to TRBJ2-1, with D uncertain. The length of the CDR3 is 14 residues. CDR1 LGHNA and CDR2 YNFKEQ come from the germline V gene. Trimming cost V 0 bases and J 5 bases, with 8 bases left between them. CDR3 sequence: CASSQDPTHNEQFF. The CDR3 DNA reads TGTGCCAGCAGCCAAGATCCTACCCACAATGAGCAGTTCTTC.

J is TRBJ2-1 and V is TRBV20-1; D unclear. V was shortened by 3 bases and J by 9 bases, with 18 bases between the two germline ends. The CDR3 totals 14 residues. The germline CDR1 and CDR2 sequences are DFQATT and SNEGSKA (reference sequence). DNA of the CDR3: TGCAGTGCTAGGCCCAGCTTCGGGTTGGTTGAGCAGTTCTTC. Protein product: CSARPSFGLVEQFF.

A single count supports this clonotype. The gene calls are TRBV6-5 and TRBJ2-4; D may be TRBD2 (5 bases). The J call may be faulty, since TRBJ2-5 better matches the DNA end. The CDR3 totals 15 residues. Germline lookup yields CDR1 MNHEY and CDR2 SVGAGI. In DNA form, the CDR3 reads TGTGCCAGCAGTTACTCGAGCGGTCTGGGGGAGACCCAGTACTTC. This encodes CASSYSSGLGETQYF.

CDR3 in DNA: TGTGCCAGCAGCCTCAGGACAGGGGGGAACCACGAGCAGTACTTC. It yields the protein CASSLRTGGNHEQYF. V is TRBV9 and J is TRBJ2-7, with TRBD1 identical over 10 bases. CDR3 length: 15 residues. After removal of 4 bases from V and 5 bases from J, the junction contained 9 bases not matched to a gene. The germline gives CDR1 SGDLS, CDR2 YYNGEE.

Comment on this clonotype: A much bigger clone sits one base away, suggesting this may be a read error. The chain is built from TRBV7-2 and TRBJ2-1, with D possibly TRBD1 on 6 matching bases. CDR3 length: 11 amino acids. The V gene lost 7 bases and the J gene lost 12 bases, with 13 bases spanning the gap. Looked up from germline, CDR1 is SGHTA and CDR2 is FQGNSA. As DNA, the CDR3 is TGTGCCAGCATCCTTATACAGGGGCAGTTCTTC. It encodes CASILIQGQFF.

This clonotype was counted between two and nine times. The chain is built from TRBV6-5 and TRBJ1-2; D perhaps matches TRBD1 (6 bases). Germline lookup yields CDR1 MNHEY and CDR2 SVGAGI. V lost 6 bases and J lost 6, with 11 bases in between. The CDR3 covers 12 residues. Here the CDR3 reads CASSAQGNGYTF. DNA of the CDR3: TGTGCCAGCAGCGCACAGGGAAATGGCTACACCTTC.

The rearrangement joins TRBV30 to TRBJ1-1; no clear D. Trimming took off 4 bases at V and 8 bases at J, with 14 bases between the two ends. The CDR3 extends over 12 amino acids. Germline-derived CDR1 and CDR2 are GTSNPN and SVGIG (reference sequence). The CDR3 region is CAWTDPRPEAFF. The DNA of the CDR3 is TGTGCCTGGACAGACCCCCGTCCGGAAGCTTTCTTT.